This T cell receptor beta chain stems from a study of identical twins. Notes on the study in general: Its conclusions, products of cross-sectional statistical analysis, did not come from following the same donors. Invariant MAIT and iNKT cells could partly confound zero-insertion analyses.

CDR1 and CDR2 (germline): KGHDR, SFDVKD. The CDR3 covers 14 residues. Trimming cost V 4 bases and J 8 bases; bases outside gene matches: 4. Each CDR3 protein gets one entry after TCRdb re-called the 5' RACE reads with MiXCR. This sample has roughly 350,000 distinct CDR3 sequences, with around 12% found just once. Turning to this clonotype: Its antigen is unidentified.

In addition, the sample was reused for a study of yellow fever vaccine responses in identical twins.

Sample: CD8+ T cells sorted from blood. The gene calls are TRBV24-1 and TRBJ2-1; 10 bases fit TRBD1. The sequence came from a woman aged 18-29 years in good health. CDR3 sequence reads: CATSDSGTGDEQFF. The CDR3 coding sequence is TGTGCCACCAGTGACTCCGGGACAGGGGATGAGCAGTTCTTC.